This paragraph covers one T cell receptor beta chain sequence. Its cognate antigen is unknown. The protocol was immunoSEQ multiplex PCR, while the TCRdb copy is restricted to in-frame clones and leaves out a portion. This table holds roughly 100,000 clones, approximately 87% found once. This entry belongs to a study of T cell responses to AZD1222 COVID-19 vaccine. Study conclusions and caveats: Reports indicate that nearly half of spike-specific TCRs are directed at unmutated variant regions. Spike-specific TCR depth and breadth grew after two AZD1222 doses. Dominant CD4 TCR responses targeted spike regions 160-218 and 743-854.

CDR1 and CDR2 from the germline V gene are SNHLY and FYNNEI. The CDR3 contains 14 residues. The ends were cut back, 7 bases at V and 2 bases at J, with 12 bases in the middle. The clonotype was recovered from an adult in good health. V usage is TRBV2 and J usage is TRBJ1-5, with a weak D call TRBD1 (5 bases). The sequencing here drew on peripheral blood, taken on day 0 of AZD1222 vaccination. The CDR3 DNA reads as TGTGCCAGCACCGGGGCCGCTGGCAATCAGCCCCAGCATTTT. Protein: CASTGAAGNQPQHF.